This is a list of T cell receptor beta chains from one sample in a study of blood T cell repertoires in COVID-19. Assay used: immunoSEQ multiplex PCR; TCRdb lists only in-frame clones, some missing. This sample has 130,000 to 150,000 clones, with around nine tenths found just once. The material sequenced was peripheral blood. The receptors were gathered from a human donor in a cohort sampled during active COVID-19. CDR3s include the opening cysteine and the closing phenylalanine or tryptophan. The order of the fields is J gene, CDR3 length, clone size, V gene, D gene, CDR3 protein, CDR3 DNA. A D gene is named only where the DNA matches it firmly. Clone size is stated in some rows and not others, as once, few, many or a class when expanded.

J: TRBJ1-1
length: 20
size: -
V: TRBV4-1
D: TRBD1
CDR3: CASSRGGRNLGTGVNTEAFF
DNA: TGCGCCAGCAGCCGAGGGGGTCGAAACTTAGGGACAGGGGTGAACACTGAAGCTTTCTTT

J: TRBJ1-4
length: 15
size: -
V: TRBV6-1
D: -
CDR3: CASSEDAGEHEKLFF
DNA: TGTGCCAGCAGTGAAGACGCGGGGGAACATGAAAAACTGTTTTTT

J: TRBJ2-7
length: 14
size: -
V: TRBV7-6
D: TRBD1
CDR3: CASSSPGQGGEQYF
DNA: TGTGCCAGCAGCTCCCCCGGACAGGGAGGCGAGCAGTACTTC

J: TRBJ1-2
length: 15
size: -
V: TRBV28
D: -
CDR3: CASSQPGTGEDGYTF
DNA: TGTGCCAGCAGCCAACCGGGTACGGGGGAGGATGGCTACACCTTC

J: TRBJ1-5
length: 18
size: -
V: TRBV7-8
D: -
CDR3: CASSSSPWTGNSNQPQHF
DNA: TGTGCCAGCAGCTCCAGCCCCTGGACGGGGAATAGCAATCAGCCCCAGCATTTT

J: TRBJ1-1
length: 13
size: -
V: TRBV12-3/TRBV12-4
D: -
CDR3: CAASRRENTEAFF
DNA: TGTGCCGCGTCCCGTCGCGAGAACACTGAAGCTTTCTTT

J: TRBJ2-3
length: 12
size: -
V: TRBV10-2
D: -
CDR3: CASSALADTQYF
DNA: TGCGCCAGCAGTGCACTGGCAGATACGCAGTATTTT

J: TRBJ2-5
length: 12
size: once
V: TRBV30
D: -
CDR3: CAWTSDQETQYF
DNA: TGTGCCTGGACGTCGGACCAAGAGACCCAGTACTTC

J: TRBJ1-5
length: 16
size: -
V: TRBV5-1
D: TRBD1
CDR3: CASSLGGTGGNQPQHF
DNA: TGCGCCAGCAGCTTGGGGGGGACAGGGGGCAATCAGCCCCAGCATTTT

J: TRBJ2-7
length: 14
size: -
V: TRBV6-6
D: -
CDR3: CASSLEERSYEQYF
DNA: TGTGCCAGCAGCCTCGAGGAGCGGTCCTACGAGCAGTACTTC

J: TRBJ1-2
length: 13
size: medium-sized
V: TRBV6-5
D: TRBD1
CDR3: CASSYSTGLGYTF
DNA: TGTGCCAGCAGTTACTCGACAGGGCTAGGCTACACCTTC

J: TRBJ1-4
length: 14
size: -
V: TRBV30
D: -
CDR3: CAWRLPGDNEKLFF
DNA: TGTGCCTGGAGGCTCCCGGGAGATAATGAAAAACTGTTTTTT